This T cell receptor beta chain was identified in a study of cytomegalovirus exposure and HLA in healthy donors. General study points: A link between a missense DCLRE1C variant and TCR beta V- and J-gene trimming emerged from a later analysis. Within a later analysis, the majority of CMV-associated TCR beta chains appeared HLA-restricted.

Use of 60 Vbeta and 13 Jbeta primers characterized the PCR. Libraries were prepared by immunoSEQ multiplex PCR; TCRdb keeps only in-frame clonotypes and omits some of them. Among fewer than 150,000 clones listed, around 77% were seen once. In the case of this clone: Its antigen is unidentified.

The CDR3 has 16 amino acids. With 2 bases removed from V and 2 bases from J, the gap between germline ends came to 12 bases. Per germline, CDR1 MNHEY and CDR2 SMNVEV (reference sequence). The clonotype originates from a man aged 50-60 years in good health and CMV-seronegative. The rearrangement uses TRBV27 and TRBJ2-2, with D maybe TRBD2 (5 bases). The specimen was PBMCs. The CDR3 sequence: CASSLSGLLNTGELFF. The CDR3 region has the DNA TGTGCCAGCAGTTTAAGTGGACTCCTTAACACCGGGGAGCTGTTTTTT.